This TCR beta chain appears in the sequencing data of a study of human T cells and chemical hapten exposure. Study findings and constraints: DPC sensitization produced no change in TCRs with frequency above 1 in 1000.

Germline CDR1 reads DFQATT; CDR2 reads SNEGSKA (reference sequence). V gave up 3 bases and J gave up 3 bases; unmatched junction bases: 11. The CDR3 loop spans 16 amino acids. This clonotype was counted at least ten times. Antigen specificity is unknown. Whole blood, unfractionated, served as the material for total RNA extraction. It was the library that attached unique molecular identifiers to individual cDNA molecules. As processed by the authors: From about 20,000 to 690,000 TCRs were found per sample, with a median of roughly 89,000. TCRdb called the 5' RACE reads again in MiXCR, with one record for every CDR3 protein. The V and J calls shown here were made by TCRdb, not taken from the authors' results. The table has about 140,000 distinct CDR3 sequences, 3.5% to 5% seen once.

The sequence came from a female donor in good health. V usage is TRBV20-1 and J usage is TRBJ2-7, with 10 bases fitting TRBD1. In DNA form, the CDR3 reads TGCAGTGCTAGGACCACCTCGGGACAGGGGTTCTACGAGCAGTACTTC. Protein product: CSARTTSGQGFYEQYF.